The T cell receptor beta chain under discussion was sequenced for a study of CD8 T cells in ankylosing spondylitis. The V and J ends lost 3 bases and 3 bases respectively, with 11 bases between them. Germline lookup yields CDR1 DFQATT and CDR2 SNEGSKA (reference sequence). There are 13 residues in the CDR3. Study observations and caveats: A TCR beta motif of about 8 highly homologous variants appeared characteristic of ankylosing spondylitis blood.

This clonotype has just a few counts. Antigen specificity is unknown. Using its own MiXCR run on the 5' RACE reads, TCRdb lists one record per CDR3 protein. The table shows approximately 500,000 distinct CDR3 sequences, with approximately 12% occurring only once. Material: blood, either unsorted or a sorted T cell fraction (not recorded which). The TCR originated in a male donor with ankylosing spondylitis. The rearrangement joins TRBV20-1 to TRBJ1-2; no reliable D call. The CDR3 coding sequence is TGCAGTGCTAGGGCGGGTTTCGACTATGGCTACACCTTC. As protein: CSARAGFDYGYTF.